Here is one T cell receptor (beta chain) with its context. The data were taken from a study of cytomegalovirus exposure and HLA in healthy donors. V lost 4 bases to trimming and J lost 0 bases; unmatched junction nucleotides: 9. The CDR3 runs 16 residues. Germline assignment: CDR1 SGHRS and CDR2 YFSETQ. Both 60 Vbeta primers and 13 Jbeta primers went into the PCR. Sequencing used immunoSEQ multiplex PCR; TCRdb keeps in-frame clones, though not all of them. This table holds roughly 200,000 clones, 79% found once. This rearrangement joins TRBV5-1 to TRBJ1-1; the match to TRBD1 covers 7 bases. The sample taken for sequencing was PBMCs. The receptor's source is a woman aged 35 to 49 in good health and CMV-seronegative. DNA of the CDR3: TGCGCCAGCAGCCTTAGGACAGGCGGAATGAACACTGAAGCTTTCTTT. Translation gives CASSLRTGGMNTEAFF.